This T cell receptor beta chain was sequenced for a study of blood T cell repertoires in COVID-19 (dated by TCRdb to about 2020). The study in broad terms: Samples from collaborators originated in the United States, Italy and Spain and spanned both the acute and convalescent phases of COVID-19. Samples came from the ongoing ImmuneRACE study (first 160 participants) plus 1,254 subjects from 6 global collaborators. Deeply sampled blood TCRbeta repertoires from subjects exposed to, actively infected with, or recovered from COVID-19 were included in the dataset. The material from the prospective study consisted of cDNA or gDNA derived from T cells, B-cell-depleted T cells, or PBMCs. HLA class I and class II types, where available, came from metadata supplied by the sample provider rather than from assay-based typing. The repertoires were released in a freely available public database meant as a resource for research on the immune response to SARS-CoV-2. Nearly every sample came with metadata listing a de-identified subject ID, COVID-19 status, age in years and sex. General findings and caveats noted by the study authors: The quantity of clinical and demographic metadata differed by source and by participant and was supplied without curation.

TCRbeta CDR3 regions were amplified from genomic DNA by means of the immunoSEQ Assay, a bias-controlled multiplex PCR. The original pipeline was this. The number of nucleated cells in each sample was estimated by amplification of reference gene primers within the assay. To quantify the absolute abundance of each unique TCRbeta CDR3 rearrangement, sequence reads were collapsed and filtered. For each sample, productive Simpson clonality was calculated by taking the square root of Simpson's diversity index across productive rearrangements. In its TCRdb copy, this immuneACCESS table keeps in-frame sequences only and misses some clones. Where compared with another copy, unresolved V genes explain less than half of these, and the others have no known cause. The DNA gave D and trimming, while V, J and clone size come from that table. This sample comprises roughly 80,000 clones, about three quarters of them detected only once. The ten largest clones add up to 9.5% to 10% of the sample.

Whole blood was collected in K2EDTA tubes by collaborating institutions according to the institutions' own protocols. For TCRbeta analysis, collaborators shipped samples in one of three forms: frozen whole blood, isolated PBMCs, or DNA extracted from either of those sample types. From the cysteine up to the phenylalanine, the CDR3 has a length of 16 residues. The sequence is cut down to CDR3 DNA, 48 bases in frame from base 1. Between the V and J ends, shortened by 0 bases and 6 bases respectively, the junction contains 20 bases. In the germline V gene, CDR1 corresponds to SQVTM and CDR2 to ANQGSEA. About this clone itself: No cognate antigen has been identified for it. The input lacks base qualities; no much larger clone sits a single base away.

Here the chain combines TRBV29-1 and TRBJ1-2, with a tentative D gene TRBD1 over 6 matching bases. The source is a human donor in a cohort sampled during active COVID-19. Specimen: peripheral blood. The CDR3 reads as follows: CSVEDPRFRGGHGYTF. The nucleotide sequence reads as follows: TGCAGCGTTGAAGATCCCCGGTTCAGGGGAGGGCATGGCTACACCTTC.